This TCR beta chain derives from a study of CD8+ T cells in alopecia areata. Looking at the study overall: The protocol delivered tofacitinib for 6 to 18 months, then withdrew it for 6 months. Study outcomes and limitations: Alphabeta T cells residing in normal skin are also sequenced in scalp samples.

Remarks on this clone: What it binds is unknown. Different DNA sequences within this sample yield the same CDR3.

Reverse transcribed after extraction, RNA yielded cDNA as the sequencing template. Sequenced by immunoSEQ multiplex PCR; TCRdb stores in-frame clones only, minus some. The table shows roughly 250,000 clones, with under 70% occurring only once. With V trimmed by 7 bases and J by 2 bases, 2 bases remained unmatched. The CDR3 contains 12 residues. Germline lookup yields CDR1 SQVTM and CDR2 ANQGSEA. The J gene is TRBJ2-7, the V gene TRBV29-1; TRBD1 matches at 10 bases. Material: CD4+ T cells sorted from blood, obtained at week 0. The receptor was derived from a human donor with alopecia areata. The CDR3 bases are TGCAGCGCCGGGACAGGGGCCTACGAGCAGTACTTC. It is translated as CSAGTGAYEQYF.